This TCR beta chain emerged from a study of shared clonotypes between healthy human individuals. The CDR3 is made up of 15 amino acids. CDR1 is SGHRS, CDR2 YFSETQ, per germline. J gave up 0 bases and V 5 bases, and 5 bases lay outside the gene matches. Each subset's genomic DNA was split evenly across several immunoSEQ plates. TCRdb's table, derived via immunoSEQ multiplex PCR, lists solely in-frame clones and lacks some. There are around 2.5 million clones in the sample; over 85% occur only once, and about 0.34% lies in the top ten. The source of this sequence is a man aged 18 to 29 in good health. Some clones in this sample may be carry-over from other donors' samples. The sample comprised naive CD4+ T cells from PBMCs. The sample's subset: CD45RA+ positively selected. The rearrangement uses TRBV5-1 and TRBJ2-3, with 8 positions matching TRBD1. The DNA for the CDR3 is TGCGCCAGCAGACCAGGGGGCACTAGCACAGATACGCAGTATTTT. Translation gives CASRPGGTSTDTQYF. The full variable domain, its missing parts supplied by reference TRBV5-1 and TRBJ2-3, is KAGVTQTPRYLIKTRGQQVTLSCSPISGHRSVSWYQQTPGQGLQFLFEYFSETQRNKGNFPGRFSGRQFSNSRSEMNVSTLELGDSALYLCASRPGGTSTDTQYFGPGTRLTVL.